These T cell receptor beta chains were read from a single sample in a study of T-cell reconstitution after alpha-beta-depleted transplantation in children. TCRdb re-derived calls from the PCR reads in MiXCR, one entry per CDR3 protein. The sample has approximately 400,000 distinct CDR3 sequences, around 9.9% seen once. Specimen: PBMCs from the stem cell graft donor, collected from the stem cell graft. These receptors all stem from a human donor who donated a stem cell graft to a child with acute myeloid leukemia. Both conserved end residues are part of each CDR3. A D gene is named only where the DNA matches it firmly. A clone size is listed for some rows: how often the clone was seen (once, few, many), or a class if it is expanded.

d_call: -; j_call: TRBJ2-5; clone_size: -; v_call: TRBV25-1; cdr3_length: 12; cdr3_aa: CASSGVWETQYF; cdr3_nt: TGTGCCAGCAGTGGGGTTTGGGAGACCCAGTACTTC
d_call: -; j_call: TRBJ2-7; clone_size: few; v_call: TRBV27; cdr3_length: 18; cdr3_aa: CASSLYPLSEGLKNEQYF; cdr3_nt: TGTGCCAGCAGTTTATACCCCCTCTCGGAGGGTCTTAAAAACGAGCAGTACTTC
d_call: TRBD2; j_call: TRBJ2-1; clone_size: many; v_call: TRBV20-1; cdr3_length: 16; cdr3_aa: CSVGGTGGRSYNEQFF; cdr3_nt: TGCAGTGTAGGTGGGACGGGAGGACGCTCCTACAATGAGCAGTTCTTC
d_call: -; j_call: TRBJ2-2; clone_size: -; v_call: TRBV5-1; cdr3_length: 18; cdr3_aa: CASHKETRGKPNTGELFF; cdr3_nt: TGCGCCAGCCACAAGGAGACTCGCGGAAAACCGAACACCGGGGAGCTGTTTTTT
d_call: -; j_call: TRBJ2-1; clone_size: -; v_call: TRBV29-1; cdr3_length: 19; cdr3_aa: CSVEGTRGVTHHLYNEQFF; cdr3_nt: TGCAGCGTTGAAGGCACCAGGGGGGTCACCCACCACCTCTACAATGAGCAGTTCTTC
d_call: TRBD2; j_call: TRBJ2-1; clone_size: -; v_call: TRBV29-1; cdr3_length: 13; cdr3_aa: CSSRLAGRNEQFF; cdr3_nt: TGCAGCTCTCGACTAGCGGGACGGAATGAGCAGTTCTTC
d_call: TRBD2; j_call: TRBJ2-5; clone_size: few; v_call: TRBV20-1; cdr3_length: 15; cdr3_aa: CSARQLAGGQETQYF; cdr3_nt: TGCAGTGCTAGACAACTAGCGGGGGGCCAAGAGACCCAGTACTTC
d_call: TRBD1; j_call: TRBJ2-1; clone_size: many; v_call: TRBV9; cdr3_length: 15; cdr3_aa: CASSIGQVGVNEQFF; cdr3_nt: TGTGCCAGCAGCATCGGACAGGTGGGTGTCAATGAGCAGTTCTTC
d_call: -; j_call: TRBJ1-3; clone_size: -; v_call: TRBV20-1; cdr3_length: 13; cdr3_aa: CSAGAASADTIYF; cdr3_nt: TGCAGTGCTGGAGCTGCCTCGGCGGACACCATATATTTT
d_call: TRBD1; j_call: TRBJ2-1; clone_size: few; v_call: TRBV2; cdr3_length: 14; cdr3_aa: CASSENRDRVWLFF; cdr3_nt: TGTGCCAGCAGTGAAAACCGGGACAGGGTTTGGCTGTTCTTC
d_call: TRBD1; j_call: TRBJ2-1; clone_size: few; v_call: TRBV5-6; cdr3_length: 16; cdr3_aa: CASSWGTGGFGNEQFF; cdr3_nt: TGTGCCAGCAGCTGGGGGACAGGGGGTTTTGGGAATGAGCAGTTCTTC
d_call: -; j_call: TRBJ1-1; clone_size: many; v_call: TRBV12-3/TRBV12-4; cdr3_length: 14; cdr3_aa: CASSLGGAGAEAFF; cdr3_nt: TGTGCCAGCAGTTTAGGGGGGGCAGGGGCTGAAGCTTTCTTT
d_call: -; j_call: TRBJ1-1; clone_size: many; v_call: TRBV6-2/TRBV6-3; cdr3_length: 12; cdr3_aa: CASSRSRAEAFF; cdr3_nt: TGTGCCAGCAGCCGATCCAGGGCTGAAGCTTTCTTT
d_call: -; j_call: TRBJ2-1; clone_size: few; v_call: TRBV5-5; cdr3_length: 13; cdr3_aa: CASSPTGTNEQFF; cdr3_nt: TGTGCCAGCAGCCCCACAGGGACCAATGAGCAGTTCTTC
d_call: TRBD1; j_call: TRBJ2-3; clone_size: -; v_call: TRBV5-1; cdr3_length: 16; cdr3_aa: CASSLAGTGLTDTQYF; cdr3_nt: TGCGCCAGCAGCTTGGCGGGGACAGGCCTCACAGATACGCAGTATTTT
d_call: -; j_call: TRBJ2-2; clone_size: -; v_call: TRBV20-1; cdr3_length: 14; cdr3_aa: CSATSRFNTGELFF; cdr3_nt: TGCAGTGCTACGAGCAGGTTTAACACCGGGGAGCTGTTTTTT
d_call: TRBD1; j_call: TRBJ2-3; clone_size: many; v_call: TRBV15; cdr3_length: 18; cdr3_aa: CATSRVTQGAFGTDTQYF; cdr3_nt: TGTGCCACCAGCAGAGTAACCCAGGGGGCGTTTGGCACAGATACGCAGTATTTT
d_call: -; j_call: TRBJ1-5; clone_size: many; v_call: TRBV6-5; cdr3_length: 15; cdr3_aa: CASSYSYRAGMPQHF; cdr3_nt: TGTGCCAGCAGTTACTCGTACAGGGCTGGTATGCCCCAGCATTTT
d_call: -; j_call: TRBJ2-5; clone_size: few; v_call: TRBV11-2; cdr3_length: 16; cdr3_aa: CASSLASLWRKRTQYF; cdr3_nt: TGTGCCAGCAGCTTGGCTTCGTTGTGGCGGAAGAGGACCCAGTACTTC
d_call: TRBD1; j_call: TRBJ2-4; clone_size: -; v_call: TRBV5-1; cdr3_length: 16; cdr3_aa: CASISGEGAAKNIQYF; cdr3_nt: TGCGCCAGCATCTCCGGAGAGGGGGCAGCCAAAAACATTCAGTACTTC
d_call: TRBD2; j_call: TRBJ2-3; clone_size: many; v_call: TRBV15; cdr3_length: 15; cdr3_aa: CATSRDSGGADTQYF; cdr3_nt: TGTGCCACCAGCAGAGATAGCGGGGGGGCAGATACGCAGTATTTT
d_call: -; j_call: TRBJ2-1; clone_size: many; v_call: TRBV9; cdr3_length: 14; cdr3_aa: CASSVEDIYNEQFF; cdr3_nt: TGTGCCAGCAGCGTAGAAGACATCTACAATGAGCAGTTCTTC
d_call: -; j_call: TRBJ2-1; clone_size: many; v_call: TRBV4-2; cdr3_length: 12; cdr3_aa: CASSPWGNEQFF; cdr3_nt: TGTGCCAGCAGCCCTTGGGGGAATGAGCAGTTCTTC
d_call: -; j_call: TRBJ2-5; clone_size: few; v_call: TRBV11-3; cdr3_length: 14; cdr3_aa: CASSLGEGCETQYF; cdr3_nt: TGTGCCAGCAGCTTAGGGGAAGGGTGCGAGACCCAGTACTTC
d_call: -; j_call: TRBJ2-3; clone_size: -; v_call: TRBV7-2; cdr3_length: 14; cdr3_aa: CASTQQTSTDTQYF; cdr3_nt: TGTGCCAGCACCCAGCAGACTAGCACAGATACGCAGTATTTT
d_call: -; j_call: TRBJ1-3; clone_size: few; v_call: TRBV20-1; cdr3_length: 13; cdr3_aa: CSAHGASGNTIYF; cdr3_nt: TGCAGTGCCCATGGTGCATCTGGAAACACCATATATTTT
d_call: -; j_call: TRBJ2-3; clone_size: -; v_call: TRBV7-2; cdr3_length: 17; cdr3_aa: CASNYPPGTTSTDTQYF; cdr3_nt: TGTGCCAGCAACTATCCCCCCGGGACAACTAGCACAGATACGCAGTATTTT
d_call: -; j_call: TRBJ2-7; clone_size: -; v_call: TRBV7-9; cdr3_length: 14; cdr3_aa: CASSLAGVTYEQYF; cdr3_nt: TGTGCCAGCAGCTTAGCGGGAGTCACCTACGAGCAGTACTTC
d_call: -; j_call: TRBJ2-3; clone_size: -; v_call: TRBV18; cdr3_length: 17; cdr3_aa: CASSPGTGTPHADTQYF; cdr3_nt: TGTGCCAGCTCACCCGGGACCGGGACACCCCATGCAGATACGCAGTATTTT
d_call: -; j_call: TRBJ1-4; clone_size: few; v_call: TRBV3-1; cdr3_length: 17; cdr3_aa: CASSQDQGASGNEKLFF; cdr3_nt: TGTGCCAGCAGCCAAGATCAAGGGGCATCCGGCAATGAAAAACTGTTTTTT
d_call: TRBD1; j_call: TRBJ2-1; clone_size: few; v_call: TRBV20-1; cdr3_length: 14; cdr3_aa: CSARGDRTGNEQFF; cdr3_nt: TGCAGTGCTAGGGGGGACAGGACGGGCAATGAGCAGTTCTTC
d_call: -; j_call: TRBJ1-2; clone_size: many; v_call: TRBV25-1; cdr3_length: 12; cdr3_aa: CASSSGPYGYTF; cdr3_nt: TGTGCCAGCAGTTCAGGTCCTTATGGCTACACCTTC
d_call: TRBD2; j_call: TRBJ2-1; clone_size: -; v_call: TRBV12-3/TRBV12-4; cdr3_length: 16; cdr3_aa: CASSLAGGLLYNEQFF; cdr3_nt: TGTGCCAGCAGTTTAGCGGGAGGGCTTCTTTACAATGAGCAGTTCTTC
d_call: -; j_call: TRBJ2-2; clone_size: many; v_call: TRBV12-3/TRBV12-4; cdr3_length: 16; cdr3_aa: CASSPGTLKIAGELFF; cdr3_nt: TGTGCCAGCAGCCCCGGGACCCTCAAAATCGCCGGGGAGCTGTTTTTT
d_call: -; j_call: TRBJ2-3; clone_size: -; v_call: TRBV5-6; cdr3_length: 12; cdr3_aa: CASSWGPDTQYF; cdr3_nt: TGTGCCAGCAGCTGGGGGCCAGATACGCAGTATTTT
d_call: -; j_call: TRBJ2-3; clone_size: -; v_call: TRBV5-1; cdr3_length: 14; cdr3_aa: CASSFTRVTDTQYF; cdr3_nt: TGCGCCAGCAGCTTTACGCGGGTAACAGATACGCAGTATTTT
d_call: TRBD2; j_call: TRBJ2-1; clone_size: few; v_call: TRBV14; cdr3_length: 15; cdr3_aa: CASSQAEGGTSGRFF; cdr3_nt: TGTGCCAGCAGCCAAGCTGAGGGGGGGACTAGCGGGAGATTCTTC
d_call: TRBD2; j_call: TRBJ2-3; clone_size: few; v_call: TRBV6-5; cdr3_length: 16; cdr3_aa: CASSLLAGGPGDTQYF; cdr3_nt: TGTGCCAGCAGTCTACTAGCGGGAGGGCCTGGAGATACGCAGTATTTT
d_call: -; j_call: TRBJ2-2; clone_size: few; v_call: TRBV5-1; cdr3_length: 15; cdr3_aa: CASSGAIANTGELFF; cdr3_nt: TGCGCCAGCAGCGGAGCTATAGCGAACACCGGGGAGCTGTTTTTT
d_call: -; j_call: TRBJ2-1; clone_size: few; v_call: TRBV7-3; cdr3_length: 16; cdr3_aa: CASSLSGQGTHNEQFF; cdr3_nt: TGTGCCAGCAGCTTAAGCGGGCAGGGTACGCACAATGAGCAGTTCTTC
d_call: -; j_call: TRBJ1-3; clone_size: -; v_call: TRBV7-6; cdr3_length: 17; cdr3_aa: CASSLLAAGVSGNTIYF; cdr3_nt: TGTGCCAGCAGCTTATTGGCCGCCGGGGTTTCAGGAAACACCATATATTTT
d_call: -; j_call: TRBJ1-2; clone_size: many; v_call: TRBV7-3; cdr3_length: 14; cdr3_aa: CASSLDRFNYGYTF; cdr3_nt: TGTGCCAGCAGCTTAGACAGGTTTAACTATGGCTACACCTTC
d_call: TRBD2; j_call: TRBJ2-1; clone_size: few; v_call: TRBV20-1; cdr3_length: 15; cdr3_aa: CSAIPPSGSSNEQFF; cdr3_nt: TGCAGTGCTATCCCTCCTAGCGGGAGCAGTAATGAGCAGTTCTTC
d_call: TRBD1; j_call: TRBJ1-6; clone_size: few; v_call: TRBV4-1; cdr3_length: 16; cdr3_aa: CASSQGQGARVSPLHF; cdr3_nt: TGCGCCAGCAGCCAAGGACAGGGGGCGAGGGTTTCACCCCTCCACTTT
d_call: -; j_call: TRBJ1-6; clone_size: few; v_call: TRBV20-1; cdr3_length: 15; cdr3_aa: CSARSPSSYNSPLHF; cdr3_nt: TGCAGTGCTAGGTCTCCTAGCTCCTATAATTCACCCCTCCACTTT
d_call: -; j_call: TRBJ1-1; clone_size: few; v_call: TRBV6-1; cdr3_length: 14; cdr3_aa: CASRETEMNTEAFF; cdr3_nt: TGTGCCAGCAGGGAGACAGAGATGAACACTGAAGCTTTCTTT
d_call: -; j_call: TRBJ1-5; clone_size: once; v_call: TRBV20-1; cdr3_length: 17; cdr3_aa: CCARETKTGTGLQPQHF; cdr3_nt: TGCTGTGCTAGAGAAACAAAAACCGGGACGGGGCTTCAGCCCCAGCATTTT
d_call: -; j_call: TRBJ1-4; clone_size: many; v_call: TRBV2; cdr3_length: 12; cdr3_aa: CASRSGGEKLFF; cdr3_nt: TGTGCCAGCCGGTCGGGCGGTGAAAAACTGTTTTTT
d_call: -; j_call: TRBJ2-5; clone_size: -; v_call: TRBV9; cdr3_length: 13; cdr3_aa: CASSVGQEETQYF; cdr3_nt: TGTGCCAGCAGCGTAGGACAGGAAGAGACCCAGTACTTC
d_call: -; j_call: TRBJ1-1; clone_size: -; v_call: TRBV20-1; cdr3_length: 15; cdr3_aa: CSAREKGSGNTEAFF; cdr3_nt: TGCAGTGCTAGGGAGAAAGGTTCGGGGAACACTGAAGCTTTCTTT
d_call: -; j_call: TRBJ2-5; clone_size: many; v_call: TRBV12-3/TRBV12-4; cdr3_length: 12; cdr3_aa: CASSFPKETQYF; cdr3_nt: TGTGCCAGCAGTTTTCCCAAAGAGACCCAGTACTTC
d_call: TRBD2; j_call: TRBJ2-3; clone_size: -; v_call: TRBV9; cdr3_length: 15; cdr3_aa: CASSEGLAGADTQYF; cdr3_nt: TGTGCCAGCAGCGAGGGACTAGCGGGGGCAGATACGCAGTATTTT
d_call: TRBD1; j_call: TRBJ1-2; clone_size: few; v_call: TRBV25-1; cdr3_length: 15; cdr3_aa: CASSEYPGGKYGYTF; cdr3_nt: TGTGCCAGCAGTGAATATCCAGGGGGGAAGTATGGCTACACCTTC
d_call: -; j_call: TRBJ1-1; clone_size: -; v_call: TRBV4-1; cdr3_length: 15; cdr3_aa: CASSQDLLLNTEAFF; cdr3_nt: TGCGCCAGCAGCCAAGACCTGCTACTGAACACTGAAGCTTTCTTT
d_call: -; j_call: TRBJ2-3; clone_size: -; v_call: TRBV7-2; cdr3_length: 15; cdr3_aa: CASSLDGLNTDTQYF; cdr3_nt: TGTGCCAGCAGCTTAGACGGACTTAACACAGATACGCAGTATTTT
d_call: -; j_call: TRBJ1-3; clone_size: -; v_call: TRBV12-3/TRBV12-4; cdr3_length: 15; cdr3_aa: CASSLSAGSGNTIYF; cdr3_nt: TGTGCCAGCAGTTTATCTGCGGGCTCTGGAAACACCATATATTTT
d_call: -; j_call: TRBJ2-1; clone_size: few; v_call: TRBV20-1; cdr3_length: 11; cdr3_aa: CSATSSYEQFF; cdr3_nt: TGCAGTGCCACGTCTAGTTATGAGCAGTTCTTC
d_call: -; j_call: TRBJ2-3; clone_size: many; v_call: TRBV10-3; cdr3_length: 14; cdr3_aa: CAISSSGSTDTQYF; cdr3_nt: TGTGCCATCAGTTCAAGCGGGAGCACAGATACGCAGTATTTT
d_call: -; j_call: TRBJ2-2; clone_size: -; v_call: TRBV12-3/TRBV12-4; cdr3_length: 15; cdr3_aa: CASSLAGPFTGELFF; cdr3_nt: TGTGCCAGCAGTTTGGCTGGACCTTTCACCGGGGAGCTGTTTTTT